Listed below are T cell receptor beta chains from one sample, sequenced in a study of shared clonotypes between healthy human individuals. Some clones are missing from TCRdb's copy, which holds only in-frame ones; the method was immunoSEQ multiplex PCR. The repertoire holds more than 550,000 clones, with around 70% as singletons. Sequenced: memory CD4+ T cells sorted from blood. The receptors derive from a woman in her twenties or thirties in good health. CDR3s include the opening cysteine and the closing phenylalanine or tryptophan. Fields, in order: D gene, CDR3 length, V gene, clone size, J gene, CDR3 protein, CDR3 DNA. The D gene is left open where the match is weak. Size is omitted from some rows. Given values are once, few, many or a class for expanded clones.

d_call: NA; cdr3_length: 15; v_call: TRBV2; clone_size: NA; j_call: TRBJ1-2; cdr3_aa: CASSEQAGTADGYTF; cdr3_nt: TGTGCCAGCAGTGAACAAGCAGGGACGGCGGATGGCTACACCTTC
d_call: TRBD1; cdr3_length: 16; v_call: TRBV19; clone_size: few; j_call: TRBJ1-1; cdr3_aa: CASSRSYRGPSTEAFF; cdr3_nt: TGTGCCAGTAGTAGGTCCTACAGGGGGCCGAGCACTGAAGCTTTCTTT
d_call: NA; cdr3_length: 13; v_call: TRBV5-1; clone_size: NA; j_call: TRBJ1-2; cdr3_aa: CASSLSSDAGYTF; cdr3_nt: TGCGCCAGCAGCTTGAGTTCAGACGCTGGCTACACCTTC
d_call: TRBD1; cdr3_length: 17; v_call: TRBV5-6; clone_size: NA; j_call: TRBJ2-4; cdr3_aa: CASSQTQGAKAKNIQYF; cdr3_nt: TGTGCCAGCAGCCAAACACAGGGGGCTAAAGCCAAAAACATTCAGTACTTC
d_call: NA; cdr3_length: 16; v_call: TRBV9; clone_size: NA; j_call: TRBJ1-2; cdr3_aa: CASSVATGRVNYGYTF; cdr3_nt: TGTGCCAGCAGCGTAGCTACAGGGAGGGTTAACTATGGCTACACCTTC
d_call: NA; cdr3_length: 14; v_call: TRBV7-9; clone_size: many; j_call: TRBJ2-3; cdr3_aa: CASSRELSTDTQYF; cdr3_nt: TGTGCCAGCAGCAGAGAACTCAGCACAGATACGCAGTATTTT
d_call: NA; cdr3_length: 15; v_call: TRBV19; clone_size: few; j_call: TRBJ2-3; cdr3_aa: CASSIRGASTDTQYF; cdr3_nt: TGTGCCAGTAGTATCAGGGGAGCAAGCACAGATACGCAGTATTTT
d_call: NA; cdr3_length: 14; v_call: TRBV28; clone_size: NA; j_call: TRBJ1-3; cdr3_aa: CASRTTARGNTIYF; cdr3_nt: TGTGCCAGCAGAACTACGGCGCGAGGAAACACCATATATTTT
d_call: NA; cdr3_length: 15; v_call: TRBV7-2; clone_size: NA; j_call: TRBJ2-3; cdr3_aa: CASSLLLGGGDTQYF; cdr3_nt: TGTGCCAGCAGCTTGTTACTAGGAGGTGGCGATACGCAGTATTTT
d_call: TRBD2; cdr3_length: 18; v_call: TRBV7-9; clone_size: NA; j_call: TRBJ2-1; cdr3_aa: CASSSGLAGPWGGNEQFF; cdr3_nt: TGTGCCAGCAGCTCTGGACTAGCGGGGCCATGGGGTGGCAATGAGCAGTTCTTC
d_call: TRBD2; cdr3_length: 18; v_call: TRBV5-1; clone_size: NA; j_call: TRBJ2-1; cdr3_aa: CASSLVMASGIGYNEQFF; cdr3_nt: TGCGCCAGCAGCTTGGTAATGGCTAGCGGGATCGGCTACAATGAGCAGTTCTTC
d_call: TRBD1; cdr3_length: 14; v_call: TRBV7-9; clone_size: NA; j_call: TRBJ1-1; cdr3_aa: CASSPRTGDTEAFF; cdr3_nt: TGTGCCAGCAGCCCAAGGACAGGGGACACTGAAGCTTTCTTT
d_call: NA; cdr3_length: 15; v_call: TRBV5-1; clone_size: few; j_call: TRBJ2-3; cdr3_aa: CASSYGQEGPHTQYF; cdr3_nt: TGCGCCAGCAGCTATGGACAGGAGGGTCCCCATACGCAGTATTTT
d_call: NA; cdr3_length: 12; v_call: TRBV5-1; clone_size: NA; j_call: TRBJ1-1; cdr3_aa: CASSLAGIEAFF; cdr3_nt: TGCGCCAGCAGCTTGGCAGGGATAGAAGCTTTCTTT
d_call: NA; cdr3_length: 11; v_call: TRBV25-1; clone_size: NA; j_call: TRBJ2-5; cdr3_aa: CASAMQGTQYF; cdr3_nt: TGTGCCAGCGCCATGCAGGGGACCCAGTACTTC
d_call: TRBD2; cdr3_length: 15; v_call: TRBV5-6; clone_size: NA; j_call: TRBJ2-1; cdr3_aa: CASTFLAGGGVEQFF; cdr3_nt: TGTGCCAGCACCTTTCTAGCGGGAGGAGGGGTTGAGCAGTTCTTC
d_call: TRBD1; cdr3_length: 15; v_call: TRBV6-1; clone_size: once; j_call: TRBJ2-3; cdr3_aa: CASSDPGQTSDTQYF; cdr3_nt: TGTGCCAGCAGTGATCCGGGACAGACATCAGATACGCAGTATTTT
d_call: NA; cdr3_length: 11; v_call: TRBV6-6; clone_size: NA; j_call: TRBJ2-3; cdr3_aa: CASRSGDTQYF; cdr3_nt: TGTGCCAGCAGGTCAGGTGATACGCAGTATTTT
d_call: TRBD2; cdr3_length: 17; v_call: TRBV4-1; clone_size: many; j_call: TRBJ2-1; cdr3_aa: CASSQDWGLAGVNEQFF; cdr3_nt: TGCGCCAGCAGCCAAGATTGGGGACTAGCGGGAGTTAATGAGCAGTTCTTC
d_call: TRBD2; cdr3_length: 14; v_call: TRBV29-1; clone_size: many; j_call: TRBJ2-7; cdr3_aa: CSVEVHRGEGEQYF; cdr3_nt: TGCAGCGTTGAGGTCCACCGGGGGGAGGGGGAGCAGTACTTC
d_call: TRBD2; cdr3_length: 13; v_call: TRBV19; clone_size: NA; j_call: TRBJ2-7; cdr3_aa: CATKRDYGHEQYF; cdr3_nt: TGTGCCACCAAAAGGGACTACGGGCACGAGCAGTACTTC
d_call: NA; cdr3_length: 16; v_call: TRBV11-2; clone_size: NA; j_call: TRBJ2-6; cdr3_aa: CASSFAQVRGANVLTF; cdr3_nt: TGTGCCAGCAGCTTCGCACAGGTGCGTGGGGCCAACGTCCTGACTTTC
d_call: TRBD1; cdr3_length: 15; v_call: TRBV19; clone_size: once; j_call: TRBJ2-1; cdr3_aa: CASSIRDRIYNEQFF; cdr3_nt: TGTGCCAGTAGTATAAGGGACAGGATTTACAATGAGCAGTTCTTC
d_call: NA; cdr3_length: 14; v_call: TRBV25-1; clone_size: few; j_call: TRBJ2-7; cdr3_aa: CASSDWPRKYEQYF; cdr3_nt: TGTGCCAGCAGTGATTGGCCGAGGAAGTACGAGCAGTACTTC
d_call: TRBD1; cdr3_length: 16; v_call: TRBV7-9; clone_size: NA; j_call: TRBJ2-5; cdr3_aa: CASSLGDRGVSETQYF; cdr3_nt: TGTGCCAGCAGCTTAGGTGACAGGGGAGTGTCAGAGACCCAGTACTTC
d_call: NA; cdr3_length: 13; v_call: TRBV11-2; clone_size: many; j_call: TRBJ1-1; cdr3_aa: CASSYRGGTEAFF; cdr3_nt: TGTGCCAGCAGCTATAGAGGGGGCACTGAAGCTTTCTTT
d_call: TRBD1; cdr3_length: 18; v_call: TRBV9; clone_size: NA; j_call: TRBJ2-3; cdr3_aa: CASSVVSGQGASTDTQYF; cdr3_nt: TGTGCCAGCAGCGTAGTTTCGGGGCAGGGGGCCTCCACAGATACGCAGTATTTT
d_call: NA; cdr3_length: 14; v_call: TRBV2; clone_size: NA; j_call: TRBJ1-4; cdr3_aa: CASRGQLVGEKLFF; cdr3_nt: TGTGCCAGCAGAGGACAGCTGGTTGGAGAAAAACTGTTTTTT
d_call: NA; cdr3_length: 18; v_call: TRBV27; clone_size: NA; j_call: TRBJ2-1; cdr3_aa: CASASRSRGLFSTDEQFF; cdr3_nt: TGTGCCAGCGCTTCACGGTCCAGGGGTTTGTTCTCTACCGATGAGCAGTTCTTC
d_call: NA; cdr3_length: 15; v_call: TRBV19; clone_size: NA; j_call: TRBJ1-5; cdr3_aa: CASSIRQDSNQPQHF; cdr3_nt: TGTGCCAGTAGTATCAGGCAGGATAGCAATCAGCCCCAGCATTTT
d_call: NA; cdr3_length: 16; v_call: TRBV6-5; clone_size: NA; j_call: TRBJ1-4; cdr3_aa: CASSYSKAATNEKLFF; cdr3_nt: TGTGCCAGCAGTTACTCAAAGGCAGCAACTAATGAAAAACTGTTTTTT
d_call: NA; cdr3_length: 16; v_call: TRBV7-8; clone_size: few; j_call: TRBJ1-2; cdr3_aa: CASSPQRIPTNYGYTF; cdr3_nt: TGTGCCAGCAGCCCCCAACGGATCCCCACTAACTATGGCTACACCTTC
d_call: TRBD2; cdr3_length: 12; v_call: TRBV7-9; clone_size: NA; j_call: TRBJ2-1; cdr3_aa: CASSLEAGALFF; cdr3_nt: TGTGCCAGCAGCTTAGAAGCGGGAGCGCTGTTCTTC
d_call: NA; cdr3_length: 12; v_call: TRBV9; clone_size: NA; j_call: TRBJ2-7; cdr3_aa: CASRGSDNEQYF; cdr3_nt: TGTGCCAGCAGAGGGAGCGACAACGAGCAGTACTTC
d_call: TRBD1; cdr3_length: 14; v_call: TRBV10-3; clone_size: NA; j_call: TRBJ2-1; cdr3_aa: CAAGQESSYNEQFF; cdr3_nt: TGTGCCGCCGGACAGGAGAGCTCCTACAATGAGCAGTTCTTC
d_call: TRBD2; cdr3_length: 14; v_call: TRBV2; clone_size: NA; j_call: TRBJ2-2; cdr3_aa: CASGSGRRPGELFF; cdr3_nt: TGTGCCAGTGGGAGCGGGAGAAGGCCCGGGGAGCTGTTTTTT
d_call: NA; cdr3_length: 17; v_call: TRBV4-1; clone_size: NA; j_call: TRBJ2-2; cdr3_aa: CASREGATTSFAGELFF; cdr3_nt: TGCGCCAGCAGAGAAGGGGCCACGACTAGTTTCGCCGGGGAGCTGTTTTTT
d_call: NA; cdr3_length: 15; v_call: TRBV7-9; clone_size: few; j_call: TRBJ2-1; cdr3_aa: CASSFTAEDYNEQFF; cdr3_nt: TGTGCCAGCAGCTTTACAGCGGAAGACTACAATGAGCAGTTCTTC